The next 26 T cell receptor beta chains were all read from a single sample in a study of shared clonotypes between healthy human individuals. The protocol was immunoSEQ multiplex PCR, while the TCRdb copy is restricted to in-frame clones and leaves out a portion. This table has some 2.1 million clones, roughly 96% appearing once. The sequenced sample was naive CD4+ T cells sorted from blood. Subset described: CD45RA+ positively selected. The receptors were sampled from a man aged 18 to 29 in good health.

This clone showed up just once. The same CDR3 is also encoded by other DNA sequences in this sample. The CDR3 sequence: CAISDRDETQYF. The CDR3 bases are TGTGCCATCAGCGACAGGGATGAGACCCAGTACTTC. The chain carries TRBV10-3 and TRBJ2-5, with TRBD1 identical over 7 bases. CDR1 and CDR2 (germline): ENHRY, SYGVKD. CDR3 length: 12 amino acids. J was trimmed by 5 bases and V by 6 bases; bases with no gene match: 3.

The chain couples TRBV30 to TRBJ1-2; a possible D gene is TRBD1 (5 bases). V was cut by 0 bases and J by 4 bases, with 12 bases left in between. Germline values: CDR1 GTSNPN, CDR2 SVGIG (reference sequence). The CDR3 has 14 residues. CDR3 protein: CAWSVRTTGYGYTF. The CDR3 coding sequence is TGTGCCTGGAGTGTACGGACAACTGGCTATGGCTACACCTTC.

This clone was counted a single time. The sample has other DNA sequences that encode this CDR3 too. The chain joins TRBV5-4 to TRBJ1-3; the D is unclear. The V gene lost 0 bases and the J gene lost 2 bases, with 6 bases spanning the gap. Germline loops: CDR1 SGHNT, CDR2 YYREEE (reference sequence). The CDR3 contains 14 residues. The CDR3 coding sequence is TGTGCCAGCAGCTTGGGGGGAGCTGGAAACACCATATATTTT. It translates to CASSLGGAGNTIYF.

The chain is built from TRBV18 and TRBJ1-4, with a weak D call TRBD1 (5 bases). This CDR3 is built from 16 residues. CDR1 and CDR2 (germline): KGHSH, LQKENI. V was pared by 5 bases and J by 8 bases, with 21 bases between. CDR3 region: CASSRTDSSTGEKLFF. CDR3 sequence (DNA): TGTGCCAGCTCAAGAACCGACAGCTCTACTGGGGAAAAACTGTTTTTT.

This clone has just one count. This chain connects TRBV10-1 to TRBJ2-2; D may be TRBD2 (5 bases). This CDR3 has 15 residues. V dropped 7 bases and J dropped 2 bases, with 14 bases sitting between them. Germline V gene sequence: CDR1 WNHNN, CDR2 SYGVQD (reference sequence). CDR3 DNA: TGCGCCAGCACCCCCAGGAGGAGAAACACCGGGGAGCTGTTTTTT. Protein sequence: CASTPRRRNTGELFF.

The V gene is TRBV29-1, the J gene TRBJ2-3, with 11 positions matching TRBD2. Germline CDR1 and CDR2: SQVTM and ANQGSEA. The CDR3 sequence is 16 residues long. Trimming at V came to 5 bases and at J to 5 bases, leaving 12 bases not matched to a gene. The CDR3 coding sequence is TGCAGCGTTATCCTTCTAGCGGGAGGATCTTTAGATACGCAGTATTTT. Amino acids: CSVILLAGGSLDTQYF.

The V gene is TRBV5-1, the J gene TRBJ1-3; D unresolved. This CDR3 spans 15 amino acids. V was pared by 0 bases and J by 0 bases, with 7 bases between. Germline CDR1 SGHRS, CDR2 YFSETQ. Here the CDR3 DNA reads TGCGCCAGCAGCTTGGGCGGAGTCTCTGGAAACACCATATATTTT. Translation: CASSLGGVSGNTIYF. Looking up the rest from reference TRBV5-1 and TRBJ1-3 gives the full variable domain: KAGVTQTPRYLIKTRGQQVTLSCSPISGHRSVSWYQQTPGQGLQFLFEYFSETQRNKGNFPGRFSGRQFSNSRSEMNVSTLELGDSALYLCASSLGGVSGNTIYFGEGSWLTVV.

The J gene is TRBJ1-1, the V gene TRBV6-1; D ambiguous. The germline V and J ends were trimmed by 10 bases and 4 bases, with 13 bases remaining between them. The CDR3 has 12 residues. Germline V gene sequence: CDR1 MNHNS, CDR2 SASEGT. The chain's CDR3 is CATSNLGTEAFF. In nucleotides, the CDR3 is TGTGCCACTTCAAACTTGGGCACTGAAGCTTTCTTT.

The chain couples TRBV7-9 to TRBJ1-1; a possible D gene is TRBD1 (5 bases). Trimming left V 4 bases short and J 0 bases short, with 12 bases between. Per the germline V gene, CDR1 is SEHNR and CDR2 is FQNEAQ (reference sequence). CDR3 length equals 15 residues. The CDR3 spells CASSWASGVNTEAFF. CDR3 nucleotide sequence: TGTGCCAGCAGCTGGGCATCGGGGGTGAACACTGAAGCTTTCTTT. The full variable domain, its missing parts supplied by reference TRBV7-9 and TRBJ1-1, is DTGVSQNPRHKITKRGQNVTFRCDPISEHNRLYWYRQTLGQGPEFLTYFQNEAQLEKSRLLSDRFSAERPKGSFSTLEIQRTEQGDSAMYLCASSWASGVNTEAFFGQGTRLTVV.

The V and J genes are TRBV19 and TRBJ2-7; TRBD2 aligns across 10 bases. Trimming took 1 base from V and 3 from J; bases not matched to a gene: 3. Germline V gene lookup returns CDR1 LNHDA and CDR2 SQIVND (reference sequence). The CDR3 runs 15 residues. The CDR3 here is CASSIGASGSYEQYF. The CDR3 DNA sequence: TGTGCCAGTAGTATAGGAGCTAGCGGGAGCTACGAGCAGTACTTC.

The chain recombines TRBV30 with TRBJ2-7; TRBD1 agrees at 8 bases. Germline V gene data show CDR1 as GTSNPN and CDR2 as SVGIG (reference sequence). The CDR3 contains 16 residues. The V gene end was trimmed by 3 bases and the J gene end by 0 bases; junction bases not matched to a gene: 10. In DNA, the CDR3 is TGTGCCTGGAGCCTAGGACAGGGACGGCCCTCCTACGAGCAGTACTTC. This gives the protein CAWSLGQGRPSYEQYF.

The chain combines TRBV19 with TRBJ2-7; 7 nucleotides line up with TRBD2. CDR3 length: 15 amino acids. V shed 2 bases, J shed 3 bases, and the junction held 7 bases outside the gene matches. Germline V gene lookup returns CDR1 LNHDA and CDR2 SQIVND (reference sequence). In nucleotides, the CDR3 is TGTGCCAGTAGTATAAGCGGGACGGCTATCTACGAGCAGTACTTC. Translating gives CASSISGTAIYEQYF.

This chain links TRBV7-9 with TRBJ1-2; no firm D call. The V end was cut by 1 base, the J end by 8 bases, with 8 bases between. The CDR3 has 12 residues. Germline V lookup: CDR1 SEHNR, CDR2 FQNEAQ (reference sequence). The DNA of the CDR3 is TGTGCCAGCAGCTTAGAGGGCGGAGGCTACACCTTC. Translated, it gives CASSLEGGGYTF.

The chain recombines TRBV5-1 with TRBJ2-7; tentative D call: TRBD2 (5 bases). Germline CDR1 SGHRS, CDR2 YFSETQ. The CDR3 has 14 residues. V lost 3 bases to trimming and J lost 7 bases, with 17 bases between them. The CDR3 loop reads CASSSPLEGSEQYF. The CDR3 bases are TGCGCCAGCAGCTCCCCCCTTGAGGGTTCGGAGCAGTACTTC.

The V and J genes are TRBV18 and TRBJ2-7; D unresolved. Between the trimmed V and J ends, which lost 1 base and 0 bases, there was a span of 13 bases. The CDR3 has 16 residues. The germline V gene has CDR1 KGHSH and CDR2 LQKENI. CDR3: CASSPRPVQSSYEQYF. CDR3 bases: TGTGCCAGCTCACCACGACCGGTCCAGAGCTCCTACGAGCAGTACTTC.

The CDR3 spells CASSLPQTESYSNQPQHF. DNA of the CDR3: TGCGCCAGCAGCTTGCCCCAAACCGAGTCATATAGCAATCAGCCCCAGCATTTT. J is TRBJ1-5 and V is TRBV5-1, with unresolved D. This CDR3 region has 18 residues. Germline V gene lookup returns CDR1 SGHRS and CDR2 YFSETQ. The V and J ends lost 1 base and 0 bases respectively, with 17 bases between them.

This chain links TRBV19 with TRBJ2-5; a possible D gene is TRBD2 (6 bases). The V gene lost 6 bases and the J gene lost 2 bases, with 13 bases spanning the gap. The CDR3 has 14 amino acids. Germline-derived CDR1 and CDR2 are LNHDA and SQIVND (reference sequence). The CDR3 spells CASRAGRLQETQYF. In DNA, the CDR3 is TGTGCCAGTAGGGCGGGACGACTTCAAGAGACCCAGTACTTC.

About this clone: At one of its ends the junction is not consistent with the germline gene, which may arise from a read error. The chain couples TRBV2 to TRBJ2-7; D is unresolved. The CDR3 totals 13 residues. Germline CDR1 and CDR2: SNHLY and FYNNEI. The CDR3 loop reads CASSGQPAYGQYF. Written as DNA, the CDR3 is TGTGCCAGCAGTGGGCAGCCTGCCTACGGGCAGTACTTC.

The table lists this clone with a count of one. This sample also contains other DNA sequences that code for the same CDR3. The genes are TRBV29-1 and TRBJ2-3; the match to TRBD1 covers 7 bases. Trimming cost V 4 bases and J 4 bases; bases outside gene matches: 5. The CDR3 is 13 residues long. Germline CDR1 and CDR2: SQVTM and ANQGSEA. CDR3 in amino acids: CSVVQGVPDTQYF. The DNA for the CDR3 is TGCAGCGTTGTCCAGGGGGTCCCAGATACGCAGTATTTT.

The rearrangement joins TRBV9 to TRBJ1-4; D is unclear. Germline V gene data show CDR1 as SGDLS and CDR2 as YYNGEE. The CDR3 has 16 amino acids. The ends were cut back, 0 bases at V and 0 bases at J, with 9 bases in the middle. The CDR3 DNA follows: TGTGCCAGCAGCGTAGGAACTCGAACAACTAATGAAAAACTGTTTTTT. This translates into CASSVGTRTTNEKLFF. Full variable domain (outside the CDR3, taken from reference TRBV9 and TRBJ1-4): DSGVTQTPKHLITATGQRVTLRCSPRSGDLSVYWYQQSLDQGLQFLIQYYNGEERAKGNILERFSAQQFPDLHSELNLSSLELGDSALYFCASSVGTRTTNEKLFFGSGTQLSVL.

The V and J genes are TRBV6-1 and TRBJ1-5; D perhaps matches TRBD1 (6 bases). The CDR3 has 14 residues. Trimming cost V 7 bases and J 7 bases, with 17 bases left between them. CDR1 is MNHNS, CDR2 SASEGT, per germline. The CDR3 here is CASTFDRLGQPQHF. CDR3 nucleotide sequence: TGTGCCAGCACCTTCGACAGGCTAGGGCAGCCCCAGCATTTT.

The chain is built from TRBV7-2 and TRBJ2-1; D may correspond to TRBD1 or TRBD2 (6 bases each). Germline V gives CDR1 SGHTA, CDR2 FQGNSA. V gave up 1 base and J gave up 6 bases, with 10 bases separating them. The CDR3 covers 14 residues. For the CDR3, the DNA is TGTGCCAGCAGCTTAGATCCGGGGGCCAATGAGCAGTTCTTC. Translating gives CASSLDPGANEQFF. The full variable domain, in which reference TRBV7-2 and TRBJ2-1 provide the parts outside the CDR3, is GAGVSQSPSNKVTEKGKDVELRCDPISGHTALYWYRQSLGQGLEFLIYFQGNSAPDKSGLPSDRFSAERTGGSVSTLTIQRTQQEDSAVYLCASSLDPGANEQFFGPGTRLTVL.

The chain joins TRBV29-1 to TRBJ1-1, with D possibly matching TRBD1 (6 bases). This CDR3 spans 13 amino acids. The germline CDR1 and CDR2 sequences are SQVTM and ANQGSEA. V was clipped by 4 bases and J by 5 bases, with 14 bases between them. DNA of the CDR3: TGCAGCGTTGGTAACAGGGTAGGGACTGAAGCTTTCTTT. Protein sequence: CSVGNRVGTEAFF.

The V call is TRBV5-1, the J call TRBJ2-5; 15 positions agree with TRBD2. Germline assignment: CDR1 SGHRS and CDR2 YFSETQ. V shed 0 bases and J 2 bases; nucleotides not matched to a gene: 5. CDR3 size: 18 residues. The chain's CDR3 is CASSLEGLAGGKQETQYF. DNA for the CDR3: TGCGCCAGCAGCTTGGAGGGACTAGCGGGGGGCAAACAAGAGACCCAGTACTTC.

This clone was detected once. CDR3 sequence: CASSQDSPTTTARNTEAFF. CDR3 nucleotides: TGCGCCAGCAGCCAAGATTCCCCCACCACGACAGCCAGGAACACTGAAGCTTTCTTT. The chain recombines TRBV4-1 with TRBJ1-1; tentatively, D is TRBD1 (5 bases). This CDR3 region has 19 residues. V was trimmed by 0 bases and J by 1 base, leaving 21 bases between them. Germline values: CDR1 MGHRA, CDR2 YSYEKL.

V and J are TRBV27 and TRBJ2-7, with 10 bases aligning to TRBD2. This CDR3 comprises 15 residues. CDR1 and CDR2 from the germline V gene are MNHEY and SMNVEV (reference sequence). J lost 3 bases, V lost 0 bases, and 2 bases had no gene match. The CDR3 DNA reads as TGTGCCAGCAGTTTATCTACTAGCGGGAACTACGAGCAGTACTTC. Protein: CASSLSTSGNYEQYF.